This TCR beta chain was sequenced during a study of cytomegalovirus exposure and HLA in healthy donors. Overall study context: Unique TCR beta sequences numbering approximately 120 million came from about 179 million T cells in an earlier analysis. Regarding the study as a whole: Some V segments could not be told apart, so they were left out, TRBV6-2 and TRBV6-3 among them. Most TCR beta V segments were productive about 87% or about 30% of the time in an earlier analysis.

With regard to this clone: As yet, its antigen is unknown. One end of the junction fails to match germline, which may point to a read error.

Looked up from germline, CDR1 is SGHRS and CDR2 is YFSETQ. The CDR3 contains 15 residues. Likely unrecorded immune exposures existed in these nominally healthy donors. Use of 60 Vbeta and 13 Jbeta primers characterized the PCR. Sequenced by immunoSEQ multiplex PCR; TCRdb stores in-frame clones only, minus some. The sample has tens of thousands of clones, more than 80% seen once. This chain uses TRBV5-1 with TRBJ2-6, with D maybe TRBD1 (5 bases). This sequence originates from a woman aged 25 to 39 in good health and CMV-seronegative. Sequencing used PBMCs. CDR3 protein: CASSFTASGANGLTF. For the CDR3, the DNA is TGCGCCAGCAGCTTTACGGCCTCTGGGGCCAACGGCCTGACTTTC.